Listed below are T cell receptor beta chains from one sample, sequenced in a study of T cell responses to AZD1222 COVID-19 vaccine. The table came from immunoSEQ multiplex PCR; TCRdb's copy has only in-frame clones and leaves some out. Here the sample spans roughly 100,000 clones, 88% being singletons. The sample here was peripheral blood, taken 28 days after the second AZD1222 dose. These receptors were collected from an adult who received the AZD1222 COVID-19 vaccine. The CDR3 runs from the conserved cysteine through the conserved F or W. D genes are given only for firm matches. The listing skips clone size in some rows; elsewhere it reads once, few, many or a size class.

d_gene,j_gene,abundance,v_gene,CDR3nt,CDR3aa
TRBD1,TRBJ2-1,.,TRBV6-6,TGTGCCAGCAGTCGACAGACGGGACAGGGCCACAATGAGCAGTTCTTC,CASSRQTGQGHNEQFF
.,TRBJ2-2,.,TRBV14,TGTGCCAGCAGCCTCTCCGGGGCCGGGGAGCTGTTTTTT,CASSLSGAGELFF
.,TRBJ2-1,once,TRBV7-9,TGTGCCAGCAGCTTAGCTGTGGGATATTACAATGAGCAGTTCTTC,CASSLAVGYYNEQFF
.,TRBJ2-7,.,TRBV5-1,TGCGCCAGCAGCTTGTCACAGGGAGGCGGCTACGAGCAGTACTTC,CASSLSQGGGYEQYF
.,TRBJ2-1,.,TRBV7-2,TGTGCCAGCAGCTTGGGACGGTTCAATGAGCAGTTCTTC,CASSLGRFNEQFF
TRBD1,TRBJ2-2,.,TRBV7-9,TGTGCCAGCACCCGGGACAGGGTGGAGATGGGCACCGGGGAGCTGTTTTTT,CASTRDRVEMGTGELFF
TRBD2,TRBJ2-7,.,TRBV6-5,TGTGCCAGCAGTTACTCCGGGGGGGGCAATTACGAGCAGTACTTC,CASSYSGGGNYEQYF
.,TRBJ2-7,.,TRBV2,TGTGCCAGCACTCTGAAACGGGAGAGTCTATACGAGCAGTACTTC,CASTLKRESLYEQYF
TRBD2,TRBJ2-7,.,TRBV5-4,TGTGCCAGCAGCCCGGGAGGCTCGTATGGAGAGCAGTACTTC,CASSPGGSYGEQYF
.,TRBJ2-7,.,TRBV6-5,TGTGCCAGCAGTTACTCCTCAGACGCAACCAGATACGAGCAGTACTTC,CASSYSSDATRYEQYF
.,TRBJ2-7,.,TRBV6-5,TGTGCCAGCAGTTACTCGGGATACTCCTACGAGCAGTACTTC,CASSYSGYSYEQYF
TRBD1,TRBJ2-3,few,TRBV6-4,TGTGCCAGCAGCCCTGAACAGGGGGACGGAGCAGATACGCAGTATTTT,CASSPEQGDGADTQYF
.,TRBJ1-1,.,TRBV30,TGTGCCTGGAGTCCTTTTAGGACTGAAGCTTTCTTT,CAWSPFRTEAFF
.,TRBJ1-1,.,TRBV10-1,TGCGCCAGCAGTGAGTCGGCGATTTCGGAAGCTTTCTTT,CASSESAISEAFF
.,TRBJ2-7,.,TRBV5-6,TGTGCCAGCAGCCTACCGGGATCCATACACGAGCAGTACTTC,CASSLPGSIHEQYF
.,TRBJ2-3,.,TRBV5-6,TGTGCCAGCAGCTTACCAGCGGGCTTAAGAGATACGCAGTATTTT,CASSLPAGLRDTQYF
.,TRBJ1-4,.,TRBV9,TGTGCCAGCAGCGTAGATGTAGGGCGGGTGGATGAAAAACTGTTTTTT,CASSVDVGRVDEKLFF
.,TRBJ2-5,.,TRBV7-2,TGTGCCAGCGGGGGGGCGCGGGGGACCCAGTACTTC,CASGGARGTQYF
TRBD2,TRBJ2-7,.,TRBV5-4,TGTGCCAGCAGCTATGGGGGACTAGCGGGAGGGCGACACGAGCAGTACTTC,CASSYGGLAGGRHEQYF
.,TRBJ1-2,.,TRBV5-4,TGTGCCAGCAGCCCCACCTCGGCGACGGGCTATGGCTACACCTTC,CASSPTSATGYGYTF
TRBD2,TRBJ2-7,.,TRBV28,TGTGCCAGCAGCCTCGGGACTAGCGGTAGCGAGCAGTACTTC,CASSLGTSGSEQYF
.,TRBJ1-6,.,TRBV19,TGTGCCAGTAGTAACCAAGCGACCTATAATTCACCCCTCCACTTT,CASSNQATYNSPLHF
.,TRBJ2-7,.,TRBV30,TGTGCCTTTTCAGGGATCCACGAGCAGTACTTC,CAFSGIHEQYF
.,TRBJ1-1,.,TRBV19,TGTGCCAGTTCCCCCGGCGGGGGGCGTTCAACCAGGAACACTGAAGCTTTCTTT,CASSPGGGRSTRNTEAFF
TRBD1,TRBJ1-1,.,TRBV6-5,TGTGCCAGCAGCCCCGGGACAGGGGTGGGAGCTTTCTTT,CASSPGTGVGAFF
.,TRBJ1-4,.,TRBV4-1,TGCGCCAGCAGCCATGGGGATACTAATGAAAAACTGTTTTTT,CASSHGDTNEKLFF
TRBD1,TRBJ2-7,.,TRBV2,TGTGCCAGCAGTGCCCGACAGGGGGAATACTCCTACGAGCAGTACTTC,CASSARQGEYSYEQYF
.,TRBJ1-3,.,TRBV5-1,TGCGCCAGCAGCCCTCAGGGGTTTTCTGGAAACACCATATATTTT,CASSPQGFSGNTIYF
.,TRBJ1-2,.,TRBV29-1,TGCAGCGTTGAATATTTAAGTCCCGGCTATGGCTACACCTTC,CSVEYLSPGYGYTF
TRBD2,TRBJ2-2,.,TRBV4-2,TGTGCCAGCAGCCAAGACCCCGGCGCGGGAGAGGACACCGGGGAGCTGTTTTTT,CASSQDPGAGEDTGELFF
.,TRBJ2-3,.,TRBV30,TGTGCCTGGAGGAGAACAGGGAGTCCAGATACGCAGTATTTT,CAWRRTGSPDTQYF
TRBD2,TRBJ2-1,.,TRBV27,TGTGCCAGCAGGGGACTAGCGGGAGGAAGGGAGCAGTTCTTC,CASRGLAGGREQFF
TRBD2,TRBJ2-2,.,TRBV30,TGTGCCTGGAGCCCGGGACTAGCGGGTGCCGGGGAGCTGTTTTTT,CAWSPGLAGAGELFF
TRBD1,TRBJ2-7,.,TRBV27,TGTGCCAGCAGCCCTACCTGGAAACAGGGGGCGCTGGAGCAGTACTTC,CASSPTWKQGALEQYF
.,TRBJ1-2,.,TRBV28,TGTGCCAGCAAGGCAGCTGGCTACACCTTC,CASKAAGYTF
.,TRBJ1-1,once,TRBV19,TGTGCCAGTAGTGCAGGGTCGAACACTGAAGCTTTCTTT,CASSAGSNTEAFF
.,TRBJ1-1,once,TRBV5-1,TGCGCCAGCAGCTTGGTGGGGGGCGGCACTGAAGCTTTCTTT,CASSLVGGGTEAFF
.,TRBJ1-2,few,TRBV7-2,TGTGCCAGCAGTCAATCGCACGGATCCCTAAGCACCTTC,CASSQSHGSLSTF
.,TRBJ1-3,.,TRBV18,TGTGCCAGCTCACCATCAACAGGGAGCTCTGGAAACACCATATATTTT,CASSPSTGSSGNTIYF
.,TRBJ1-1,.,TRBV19,TGTGCCAGTAGTATAGGGTGCGAATTATGGTACACTGAAGCTTTCTTT,CASSIGCELWYTEAFF
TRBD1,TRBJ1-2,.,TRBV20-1,TGCAGTGCTAGTTCGGACAGGGAGGAAGTTGACGGCTACACCTTC,CSASSDREEVDGYTF
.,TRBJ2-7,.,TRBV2,TGTGCCAGCAGTGAAATCTACGAGCAGTACTTC,CASSEIYEQYF
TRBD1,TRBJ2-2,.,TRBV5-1,TGCGCCAGCAGCTGGGGGACAGCCACGGAGCTGTTTTTT,CASSWGTATELFF
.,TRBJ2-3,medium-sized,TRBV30,TGTGCCTGGAGTGGGGTCGGGAAAGCAGATACGCAGTATTTT,CAWSGVGKADTQYF
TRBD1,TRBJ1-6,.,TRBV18,TGTGCCAGCTCCCACGGGACAGGGGGGAATTCACCCCTCCACTTT,CASSHGTGGNSPLHF
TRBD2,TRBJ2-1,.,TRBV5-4,TGTGCCAGCAGCTCGGGACTAGCGGGCGTAAGAGGCAATGAGCAGTTCTTC,CASSSGLAGVRGNEQFF
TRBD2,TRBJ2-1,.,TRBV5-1,TGCGCCAGCAGCGATGGACTAGCGGGGTGGAATGAGCAGTTCTTC,CASSDGLAGWNEQFF
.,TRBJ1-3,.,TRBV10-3,TGTGCCATCAGTGAATCTGGAAACACCATATATTTT,CAISESGNTIYF
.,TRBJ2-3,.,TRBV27,TGTGCCAGCAGTTTATTAGGGCCCTATGGAGTATCTAGCACAGATACGCAGTATTTT,CASSLLGPYGVSSTDTQYF
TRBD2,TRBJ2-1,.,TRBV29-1,TGCAGCGTGGAAACTAGCGGGAGTCCGATCGGGCAGTTCTTC,CSVETSGSPIGQFF
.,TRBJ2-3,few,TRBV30,TGTGCCGGAACCCGGGACGTCACACACACAGATACGCAGTATTTT,CAGTRDVTHTDTQYF
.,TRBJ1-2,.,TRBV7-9,TGTGCCAGCAGCTTATGGCCCTGGCCAGGGGCGCGGTGGGGCTACACCTTC,CASSLWPWPGARWGYTF
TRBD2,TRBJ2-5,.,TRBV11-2,TGTGCCAGCAGGAGTCGGGGGGGAGTTGGGGAGACCCAGTACTTC,CASRSRGGVGETQYF
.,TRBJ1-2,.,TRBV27,TGTGCCAGCAGTGCCGGGAGGGGGTTAGGGTATGGCTACACCTTC,CASSAGRGLGYGYTF
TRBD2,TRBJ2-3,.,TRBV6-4,TGTGCCAGCAGTGAGCGGGAGGTCACAGATACGCAGTATTTT,CASSEREVTDTQYF
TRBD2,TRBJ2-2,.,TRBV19,TGTGCCAGTAGTATTGGACTAAGAGCGGGAGCCACCGGGGAGCTGTTTTTT,CASSIGLRAGATGELFF
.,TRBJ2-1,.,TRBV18,TGTGCCAGCTCACCACCGGGAAGCTCCTACAATGAGCAGTTCTTC,CASSPPGSSYNEQFF